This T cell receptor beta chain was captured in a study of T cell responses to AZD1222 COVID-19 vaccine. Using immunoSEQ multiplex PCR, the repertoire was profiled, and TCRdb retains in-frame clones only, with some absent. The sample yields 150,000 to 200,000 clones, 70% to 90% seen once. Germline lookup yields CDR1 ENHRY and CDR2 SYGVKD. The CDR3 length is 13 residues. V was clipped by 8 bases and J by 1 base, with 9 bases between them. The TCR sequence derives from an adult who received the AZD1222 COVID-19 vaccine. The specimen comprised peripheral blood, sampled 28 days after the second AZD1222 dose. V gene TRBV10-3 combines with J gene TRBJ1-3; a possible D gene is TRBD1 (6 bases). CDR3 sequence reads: CAIYQGSGNTIYF. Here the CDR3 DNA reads TGTGCCATCTATCAGGGGTCTGGAAACACCATATATTTT.